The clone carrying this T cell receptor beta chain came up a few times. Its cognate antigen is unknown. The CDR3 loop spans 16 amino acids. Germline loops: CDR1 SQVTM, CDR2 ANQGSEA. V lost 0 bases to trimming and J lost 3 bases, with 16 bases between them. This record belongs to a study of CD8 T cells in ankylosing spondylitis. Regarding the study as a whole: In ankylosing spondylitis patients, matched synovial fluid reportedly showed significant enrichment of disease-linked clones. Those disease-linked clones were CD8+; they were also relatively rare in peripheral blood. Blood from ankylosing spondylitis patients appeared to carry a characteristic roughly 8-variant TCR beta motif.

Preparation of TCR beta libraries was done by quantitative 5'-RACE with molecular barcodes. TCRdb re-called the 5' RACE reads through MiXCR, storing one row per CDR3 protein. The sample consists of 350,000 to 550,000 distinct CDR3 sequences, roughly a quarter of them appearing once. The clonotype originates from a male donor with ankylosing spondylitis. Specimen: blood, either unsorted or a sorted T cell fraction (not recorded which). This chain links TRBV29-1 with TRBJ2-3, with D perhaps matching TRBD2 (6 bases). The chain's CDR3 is CSVEDRLAKATDTQYF. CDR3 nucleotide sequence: TGCAGCGTTGAAGATCGTCTAGCGAAAGCTACAGATACGCAGTATTTT.